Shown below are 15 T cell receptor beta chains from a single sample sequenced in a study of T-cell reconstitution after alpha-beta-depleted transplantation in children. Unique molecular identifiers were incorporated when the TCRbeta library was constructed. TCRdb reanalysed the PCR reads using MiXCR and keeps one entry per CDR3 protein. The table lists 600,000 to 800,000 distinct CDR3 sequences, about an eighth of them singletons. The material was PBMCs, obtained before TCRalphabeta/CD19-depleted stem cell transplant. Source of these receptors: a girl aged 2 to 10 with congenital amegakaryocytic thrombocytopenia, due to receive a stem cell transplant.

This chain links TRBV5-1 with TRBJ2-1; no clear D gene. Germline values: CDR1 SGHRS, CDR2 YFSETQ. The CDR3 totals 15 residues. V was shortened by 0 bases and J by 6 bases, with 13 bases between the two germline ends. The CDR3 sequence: CASSLEGYFSNEQFF. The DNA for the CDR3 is TGCGCCAGCAGCTTGGAAGGGTACTTCTCCAATGAGCAGTTCTTC.

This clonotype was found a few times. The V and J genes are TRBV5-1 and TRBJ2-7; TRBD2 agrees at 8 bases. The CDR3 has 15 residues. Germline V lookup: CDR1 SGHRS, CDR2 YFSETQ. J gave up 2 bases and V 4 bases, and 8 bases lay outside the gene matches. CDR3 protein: CASSPKRERAYEQYF. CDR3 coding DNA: TGCGCCAGCAGCCCAAAGCGGGAGAGAGCCTACGAGCAGTACTTC.

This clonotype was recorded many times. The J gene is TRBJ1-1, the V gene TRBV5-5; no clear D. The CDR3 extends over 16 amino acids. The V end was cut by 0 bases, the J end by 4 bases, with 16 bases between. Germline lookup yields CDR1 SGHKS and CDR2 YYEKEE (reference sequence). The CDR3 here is CASSLGVAALGTEAFF. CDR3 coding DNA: TGTGCCAGCAGCTTGGGGGTGGCCGCCCTGGGCACTGAAGCTTTCTTT.

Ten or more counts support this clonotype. The CDR3 DNA reads TGTGCCAGCAGTTGGTCGGGAGGTTCCCAATACGAGCAGTACTTC. It specifies CASSWSGGSQYEQYF. V usage is TRBV28 and J usage is TRBJ2-7; 7 bases fit TRBD2. CDR3 length: 15 amino acids. V trimming: 4 bases; J trimming: 4 bases; junction bases outside the gene matches: 10. CDR1 and CDR2 from the germline V gene are MDHEN and SYDVKM.

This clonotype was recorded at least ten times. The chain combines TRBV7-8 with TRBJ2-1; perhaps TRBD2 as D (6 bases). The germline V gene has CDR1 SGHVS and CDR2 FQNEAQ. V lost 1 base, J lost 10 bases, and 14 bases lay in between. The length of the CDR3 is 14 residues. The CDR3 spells CASSLGDSRSEQFF. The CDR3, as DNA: TGTGCCAGCAGCTTAGGGGACTCGAGGTCCGAGCAGTTCTTC.

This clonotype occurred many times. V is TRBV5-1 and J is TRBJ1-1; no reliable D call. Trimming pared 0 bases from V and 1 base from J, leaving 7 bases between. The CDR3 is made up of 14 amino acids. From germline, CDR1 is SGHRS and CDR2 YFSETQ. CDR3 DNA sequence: TGCGCCAGCAGCTTGGCGGCAAGGAACACTGAAGCTTTCTTT. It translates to CASSLAARNTEAFF.

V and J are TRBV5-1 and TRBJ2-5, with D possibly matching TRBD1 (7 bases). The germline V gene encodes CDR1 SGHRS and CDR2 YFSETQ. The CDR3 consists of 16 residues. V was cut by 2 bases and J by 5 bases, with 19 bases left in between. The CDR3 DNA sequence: TGCGCCAGCAGCTTATACGCCCAGGGGGGTCCGGAGACCCAGTACTTC. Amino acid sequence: CASSLYAQGGPETQYF.

The CDR3 is CASSAPGGAQNTEAFF. The CDR3 DNA sequence: TGTGCCAGCAGTGCGCCAGGGGGAGCTCAGAACACTGAAGCTTTCTTT. The chain recombines TRBV6-1 with TRBJ1-1; TRBD1 agrees at 7 bases. The CDR3 sequence is 16 residues long. The V and J ends lost 4 bases and 1 base, in that order; junction bases with no gene match: 9. CDR1 is MNHNS, CDR2 SASEGT, per germline.

CDR3 region: CASSLAVGQGSEAFF. Here the CDR3 DNA reads TGCGCCAGCAGCTTGGCCGTGGGACAGGGGTCTGAAGCTTTCTTT. The chain uses TRBV5-1 and TRBJ1-1, with TRBD1 matching 10 bases. The ends lost 0 bases at V and 6 bases at J; junction bases unmatched: 5. The CDR3 is made up of 15 amino acids. Germline CDR1 and CDR2: SGHRS and YFSETQ.

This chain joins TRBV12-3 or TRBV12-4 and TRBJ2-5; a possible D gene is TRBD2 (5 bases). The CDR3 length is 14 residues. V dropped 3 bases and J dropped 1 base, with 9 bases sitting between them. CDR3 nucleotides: TGTGCCAGCAGTTTTGAGAGCGGCCAAGAGACCCAGTACTTC. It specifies CASSFESGQETQYF.

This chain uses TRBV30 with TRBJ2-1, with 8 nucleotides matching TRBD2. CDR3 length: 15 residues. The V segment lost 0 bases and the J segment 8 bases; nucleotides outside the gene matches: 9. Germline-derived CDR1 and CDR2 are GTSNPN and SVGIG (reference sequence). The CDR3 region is CAWSVVGLGSYEQFF. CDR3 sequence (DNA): TGTGCCTGGAGTGTCGTGGGACTAGGGTCCTATGAGCAGTTCTTC.

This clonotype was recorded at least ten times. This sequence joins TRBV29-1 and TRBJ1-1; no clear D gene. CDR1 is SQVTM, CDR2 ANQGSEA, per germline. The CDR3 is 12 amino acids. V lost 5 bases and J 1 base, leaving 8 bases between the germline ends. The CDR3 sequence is CSVSTRNTEAFF. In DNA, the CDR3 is TGCAGCGTTAGTACACGGAACACTGAAGCTTTCTTT.

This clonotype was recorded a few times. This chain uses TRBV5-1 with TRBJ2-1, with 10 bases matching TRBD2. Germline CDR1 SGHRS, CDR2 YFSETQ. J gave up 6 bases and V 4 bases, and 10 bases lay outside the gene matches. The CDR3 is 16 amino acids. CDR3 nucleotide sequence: TGCGCCAGCAGCCCGGTAAGCGGGAGGGCAAGCAATGAGCAGTTCTTC. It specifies CASSPVSGRASNEQFF.

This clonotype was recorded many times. CDR3 DNA: TGTGCCACCAGTGACGTCTGCGTCGGGTGCAACGAGCAGTACTTC. Encoded protein: CATSDVCVGCNEQYF. J is TRBJ2-7 and V is TRBV24-1; D is ambiguous. Looked up from germline, CDR1 is KGHDR and CDR2 is SFDVKD. The CDR3 sequence is 15 residues long. Trimming removed 4 bases from V and 5 bases from J, with 17 bases in between.

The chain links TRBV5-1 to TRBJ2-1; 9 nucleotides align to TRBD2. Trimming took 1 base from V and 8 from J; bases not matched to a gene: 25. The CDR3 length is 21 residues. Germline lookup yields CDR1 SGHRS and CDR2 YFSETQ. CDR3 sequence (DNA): TGCGCCAGCAGCTTGCTAATCCTAGGGTTGCGACGCGGGAGGGAGCGGTATGAGCAGTTCTTC. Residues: CASSLLILGLRRGRERYEQFF.